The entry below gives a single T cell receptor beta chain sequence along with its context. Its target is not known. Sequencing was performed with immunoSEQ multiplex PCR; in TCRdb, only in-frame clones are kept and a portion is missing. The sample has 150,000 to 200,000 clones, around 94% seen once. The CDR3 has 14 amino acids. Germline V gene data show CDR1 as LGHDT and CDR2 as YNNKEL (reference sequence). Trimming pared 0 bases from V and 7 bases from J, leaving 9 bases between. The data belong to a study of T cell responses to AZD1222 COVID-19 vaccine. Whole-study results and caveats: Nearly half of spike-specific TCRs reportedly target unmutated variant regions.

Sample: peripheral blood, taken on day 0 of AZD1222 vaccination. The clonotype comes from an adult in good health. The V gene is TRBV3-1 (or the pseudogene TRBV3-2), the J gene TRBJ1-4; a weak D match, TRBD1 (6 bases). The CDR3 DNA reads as TGTGCCAGCAGCCAAGACACAGGGAGTGAAAAACTGTTTTTT. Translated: CASSQDTGSEKLFF.